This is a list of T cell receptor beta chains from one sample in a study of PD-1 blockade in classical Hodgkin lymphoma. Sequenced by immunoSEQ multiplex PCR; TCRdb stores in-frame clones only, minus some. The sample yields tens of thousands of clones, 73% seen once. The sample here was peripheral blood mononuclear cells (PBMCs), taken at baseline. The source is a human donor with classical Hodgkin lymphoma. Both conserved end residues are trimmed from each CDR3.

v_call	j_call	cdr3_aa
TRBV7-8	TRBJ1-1	ASSYAGQLNTEAF
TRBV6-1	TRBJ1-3	ASSESLGQAASGNTIY
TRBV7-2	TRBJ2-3	ASSPSGSLWDTQY
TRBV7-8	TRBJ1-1	ASSSSRGYF
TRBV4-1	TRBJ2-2	ASSLASGGGGELF
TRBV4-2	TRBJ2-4	ASSPSEGLAEANIQY
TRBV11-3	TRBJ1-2	ASSLDRSGYT
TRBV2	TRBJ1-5	ASSGDSTSNQPQH
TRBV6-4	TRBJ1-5	ASSFRGFNQPQH
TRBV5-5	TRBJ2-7	ASSLEGQGLSYEQY